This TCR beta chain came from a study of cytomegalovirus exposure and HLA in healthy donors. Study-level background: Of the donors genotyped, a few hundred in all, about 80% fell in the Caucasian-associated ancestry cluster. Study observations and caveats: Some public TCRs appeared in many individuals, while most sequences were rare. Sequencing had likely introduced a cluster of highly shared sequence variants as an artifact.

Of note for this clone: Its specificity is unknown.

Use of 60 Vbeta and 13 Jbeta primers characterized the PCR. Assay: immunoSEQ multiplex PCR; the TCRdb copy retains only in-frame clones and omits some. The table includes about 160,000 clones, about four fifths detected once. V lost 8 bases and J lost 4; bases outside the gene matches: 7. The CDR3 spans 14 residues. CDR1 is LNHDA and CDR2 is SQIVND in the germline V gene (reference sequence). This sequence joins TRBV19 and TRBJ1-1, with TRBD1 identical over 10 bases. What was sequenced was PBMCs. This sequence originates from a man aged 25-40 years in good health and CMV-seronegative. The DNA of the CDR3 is TGTGCCAGTCTGGGGGGACAGGGGATCACTGAAGCTTTCTTT. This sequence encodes CASLGGQGITEAFF.